This T cell receptor beta chain was identified during a study of breast tumors, draining lymph nodes, adjacent tissues. General study results and limits: Tumor T cell lymph node origin was a supported hypothesis, not proven. Compared with lymph nodes, tumors were less diverse; compared with nontumor tissue, more. Findings are consistent with lymph node origin and intratumoral expansion of most tumor T cells.

A single record per CDR3 protein comes from TCRdb applying MiXCR to the multiplex PCR reads. The top ten hold 2.6% of the sample, which has approximately 130,000 distinct CDR3 sequences, about a fifth seen once. Breast cancer patients provided tissue from their axillary draining lymph nodes. The junction had 2 bases not matched to a gene; V was cut back by 2 bases and J by 7 bases. CDR1 is MNHEY and CDR2 is SVGAGI in the germline V gene. The CDR3 runs to 15 residues. Ten or more counts support this clonotype. Its antigen is unknown. The chain has TRBV6-5 and TRBJ1-6; TRBD1 matches at 10 bases. Sequenced material: axillary lymph node tissue. The sequence derives from a female donor with breast cancer. Some clones in this sample may be carry-over from other donors' samples. The CDR3, as DNA: TGTGCCAGCAGTTACGGGGACAGGGGAAATTCACCCCTCCACTTT. Protein product: CASSYGDRGNSPLHF.